The clone carrying this T cell receptor beta chain appeared a single time. Its specificity is unknown. At one end, the junction sequence differs from germline, possibly due to a read error. In the PCR, 60 Vbeta and 13 Jbeta primers were used. Profiled with immunoSEQ multiplex PCR; TCRdb holds only in-frame clones, not every one. The sample lists some 100,000 clones, roughly 70% occurring once. From germline, CDR1 is SGHTA and CDR2 FQGNSA. The CDR3 spans 14 residues. The data are from a study of cytomegalovirus exposure and HLA in healthy donors. Study observations and caveats: It was assumed in the presence/absence analyses that sequencing depth was roughly uniform across donors. Later analysis showed most CMV-associated TCR beta chains appearing HLA-restricted. Later on, a genetic analysis was performed. It linked a missense variant in DCLRE1C with V- and J-gene trimming of TCR beta.

V usage is TRBV7-2 and J usage is TRBJ2-7; TRBD1 aligns across 7 bases. The sequence was obtained from a woman younger than 30 in good health and CMV-seropositive. The specimen sequenced was PBMCs. The CDR3 reads CASSLGQGAYEQHF. Written as DNA, the CDR3 is TGTGCCAGCAGCTTAGGACAGGGAGCCTACGAGCAGCACTTC.